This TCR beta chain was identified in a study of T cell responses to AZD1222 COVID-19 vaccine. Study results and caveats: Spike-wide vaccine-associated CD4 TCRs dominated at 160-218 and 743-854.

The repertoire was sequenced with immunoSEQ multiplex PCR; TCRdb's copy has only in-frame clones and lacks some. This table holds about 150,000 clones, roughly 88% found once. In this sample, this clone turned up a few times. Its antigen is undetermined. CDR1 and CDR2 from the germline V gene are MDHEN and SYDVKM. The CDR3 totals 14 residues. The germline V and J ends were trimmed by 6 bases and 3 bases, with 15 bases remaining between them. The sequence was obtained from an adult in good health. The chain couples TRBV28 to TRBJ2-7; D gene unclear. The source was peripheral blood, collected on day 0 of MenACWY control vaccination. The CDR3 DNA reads TGTGCCAGCAGCCCACCCGGCACTATCTACGAGCAGTACTTC. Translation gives CASSPPGTIYEQYF.